A selection of T cell receptor beta chains follows, all from one sample in a study of tumor-infiltrating lymphocytes in oesophageal squamous cell carcinoma. Each CDR3 protein gets one entry after TCRdb re-called the PCR reads with MiXCR. The sample lists about 16,000 distinct CDR3 sequences, about 50% occurring once. Sequenced input: esophageal tumor tissue. All receptors come from a male donor with esophageal squamous cell carcinoma. The CDR3 runs from the conserved cysteine through the conserved F or W. D genes are given only for firm matches. Where a row states a size, it is once, few, many or the class of an expanded clone; other rows omit it.

d_call clone_size j_call v_call cdr3_aa cdr3_nt
TRBD1 many TRBJ2-7 TRBV6-1 CASTDRRGQGTSYEQYF TGTGCCAGCACCGACCGTCGGGGACAGGGGACCTCCTACGAGCAGTACTTC
. . TRBJ1-2 TRBV11-1 CASSSDHYGYTF TGTGCCAGCAGCTCGGACCACTATGGCTACACCTTC
TRBD2 medium-sized TRBJ2-1 TRBV28 CASSSRLAGSNEQFF TGTGCCAGCAGTTCGAGACTAGCGGGTAGCAATGAGCAGTTCTTC
. . TRBJ2-7 TRBV28 CASSFRFGGNSYEQYF TGTGCCAGCAGTTTTCGCTTTGGGGGGAACTCCTACGAGCAGTACTTC
TRBD2 few TRBJ2-3 TRBV7-6 CASSLAPGLAGPDTQYF TGTGCCAGCAGCTTAGCCCCGGGACTAGCGGGACCAGATACGCAGTATTTT
. . TRBJ2-5 TRBV10-1 CASSERRGSGETQYF TGCGCCAGCAGTGAAAGACGCGGCTCGGGGGAGACCCAGTACTTC
. . TRBJ2-2 TRBV7-3 CASSLATVNTGELFF TGTGCCAGCAGCTTAGCCACCGTTAACACCGGGGAGCTGTTTTTT
. once TRBJ1-2 TRBV6-8 CASSYFGNYGYTF TGTGCCAGCAGTTATTTCGGGAACTATGGCTACACCTTC
. few TRBJ2-7 TRBV7-2 CASSLLGHGGYNEQYF TGTGCCAGCAGCTTACTAGGGCACGGCGGGTACAATGAGCAGTACTTC
TRBD2 few TRBJ2-5 TRBV7-8 CASSLTTLRSGGEQYF TGTGCCAGCAGCTTAACAACACTAAGGAGCGGGGGGGAGCAGTACTTC
. . TRBJ1-1 TRBV5-4 CASSLQGPSTEAFF TGTGCCAGCAGCTTGCAGGGTCCGAGCACTGAAGCTTTCTTT
TRBD1 . TRBJ2-1 TRBV7-6 CASTADRDYNEQFF TGTGCCAGCACCGCGGACAGGGACTACAATGAGCAGTTCTTC
. . TRBJ1-4 TRBV18 CASSGGTNEKLFF TGTGCCAGCTCAGGCGGAACTAATGAAAAACTGTTTTTT
. . TRBJ2-7 TRBV7-9 CASSSTGDYEQYF TGTGCCAGCAGCTCGACAGGAGACTACGAGCAGTACTTC
. few TRBJ2-6 TRBV7-3 CASSLQPPSSGANVLTF TGTGCCAGCAGCTTACAACCTCCCAGCTCTGGGGCCAACGTCCTGACTTTC
TRBD2 many TRBJ2-3 TRBV4-3 CASSQGKTSGSTDTQYF TGCGCCAGCAGCCAGGGAAAGACTAGCGGGAGCACAGATACGCAGTATTTT
. . TRBJ2-2 TRBV6-2/TRBV6-3 CASSYSQNTGELFF TGTGCCAGCAGTTACTCACAGAACACCGGGGAGCTGTTTTTT
. . TRBJ2-7 TRBV6-6 CASTERREQYF TGTGCCAGCACAGAGCGGCGCGAGCAGTACTTC
TRBD1 . TRBJ2-7 TRBV6-6 CASSEPGQGFYEQYF TGTGCCAGCAGTGAGCCGGGACAGGGGTTCTACGAGCAGTACTTC
. few TRBJ1-2 TRBV12-3/TRBV12-4 CASSLGSGGYTF TGTGCCAGCAGTTTGGGATCGGGTGGCTACACCTTC
. . TRBJ1-1 TRBV28 CASSSITAGLLNTEAFF TGTGCCAGCAGTTCGATTACAGCGGGGCTTTTGAACACTGAAGCTTTCTTT
. . TRBJ2-5 TRBV7-2 CASSTGKAETQYF TGTGCCAGCAGCACAGGGAAGGCAGAGACCCAGTACTTC
TRBD2 many TRBJ2-4 TRBV10-3 CAISDGLAGGSSKNIQYF TGTGCCATCAGTGATGGACTAGCGGGAGGATCGAGCAAAAACATTCAGTACTTC
. . TRBJ2-3 TRBV7-6 CASSLVGGDTQYF TGTGCCAGCAGCTTAGTGGGGGGAGATACGCAGTATTTT
. . TRBJ1-5 TRBV12-3/TRBV12-4 CASSSVGESNQPQHF TGTGCCAGCAGTTCGGTGGGGGAGAGCAATCAGCCCCAGCATTTT
. . TRBJ2-6 TRBV7-8 CASSSSRPSGANVLTF TGTGCCAGCAGCTCCAGCAGGCCCTCTGGGGCCAACGTCCTGACTTTC
. few TRBJ2-5 TRBV6-1 CASRGGGNNSPLYF TGTGCCAGCAGAGGGGGTGGGAATAATTCACCCCTCTACTTC
. . TRBJ2-1 TRBV7-6 CASSLRRGDSLGYNEQFF TGTGCCAGCAGCTTAAGGAGGGGGGACTCGCTCGGCTACAATGAGCAGTTCTTC
TRBD2 few TRBJ2-3 TRBV7-2 CASSSQTSGRWGTDTQYF TGTGCCAGCAGCTCCCAGACTAGCGGGAGATGGGGCACAGATACGCAGTATTTT
TRBD2 few TRBJ2-3 TRBV7-2 CASSRVGGSIEATQYF TGTGCCAGCAGCCGCGTGGGGGGGAGCATTGAGGCTACGCAGTATTTT
. few TRBJ2-3 TRBV20-1 CSVLSGPAVTQYF TGCAGTGTTCTATCGGGGCCAGCGGTTACGCAGTATTTT
. once TRBJ2-1 TRBV7-4 CASSLVQSNSPLHF TGTGCCAGCAGCTTAGTTCAGAGTAATTCACCCCTCCACTTC
TRBD2 few TRBJ2-7 TRBV7-6 CASSFFGGGSYEQYF TGTGCCAGCAGCTTTTTTGGCGGGGGCTCCTACGAGCAGTACTTC
TRBD1 . TRBJ2-1 TRBV6-1 CASTTGHNEQFF TGTGCCAGCACGACAGGGCACAATGAGCAGTTCTTC
. few TRBJ2-5 TRBV11-2 CASTLGWTARETQYF TGTGCCAGCACCTTAGGGTGGACAGCTCGAGAGACCCAGTACTTC
. . TRBJ2-7 TRBV7-2 CASSLGPSRYEQYF TGTGCCAGCAGCTTAGGCCCTAGTAGGTACGAGCAGTACTTC
. . TRBJ2-2 TRBV7-3 CASSFLGTGELFF TGTGCCAGCAGTTTCTTGGGTACCGGGGAGCTGTTTTTT
. many TRBJ2-5 TRBV6-1 CASSRAPGPRQYF TGTGCCAGCAGTCGGGCCCCGGGCCCTCGGCAGTACTTC
TRBD1 . TRBJ1-1 TRBV6-5 CASSYQGGSPAFF TGTGCCAGCAGTTACCAGGGGGGATCCCCAGCTTTCTTT
. . TRBJ2-7 TRBV7-6 CASSLDIEPYEQYF TGTGCCAGCAGCTTAGATATAGAGCCCTACGAGCAGTACTTC
TRBD2 . TRBJ2-1 TRBV6-1 CASTGAGGPLGDEQFF TGTGCCAGCACCGGAGCGGGAGGGCCCCTCGGGGATGAGCAGTTCTTC
. few TRBJ2-1 TRBV7-4 CASSQVLGLEQFF TGTGCCAGCAGCCAAGTCTTAGGCCTTGAGCAGTTCTTC
. . TRBJ2-1 TRBV11-1 CASSPAGGLNNEQFF TGTGCCAGCAGCCCAGCGGGCGGGTTAAACAATGAGCAGTTCTTC
. . TRBJ2-5 TRBV28 CASSSGNQETQYF TGTGCCAGCAGTTCCGGCAACCAAGAGACCCAGTACTTC
TRBD1 . TRBJ1-2 TRBV7-3 CASSLGTGESGYTF TGTGCCAGCAGCTTAGGGACAGGGGAGTCTGGCTACACCTTC
. . TRBJ2-2 TRBV7-6 CASSPKVGGNTGELFF TGTGCCAGCAGCCCTAAAGTGGGGGGGAACACCGGGGAGCTGTTTTTT
. many TRBJ2-7 TRBV28 CASSLPAGIPYEQYF TGTGCCAGCAGTTTACCTGCAGGCATTCCCTACGAGCAGTACTTC
. many TRBJ2-2 TRBV6-2/TRBV6-3 CASSYRWGRNTGELFF TGTGCCAGCAGTTACAGGTGGGGGAGGAACACCGGGGAGCTGTTTTTT
. few TRBJ2-1 TRBV28 CASSSLLGPQNEQFF TGTGCCAGCAGTTCCCTGCTCGGCCCACAAAATGAGCAGTTCTTC
TRBD1 medium-sized TRBJ2-1 TRBV7-2 CASSRTGAGFNEQFF TGTGCCAGCAGCCGGACAGGGGCCGGATTTAATGAGCAGTTCTTC
TRBD1 . TRBJ2-7 TRBV28 CASSSPGQSRPYEQYF TGTGCCAGCAGTTCTCCGGGACAGTCCCGTCCCTACGAGCAGTACTTC
. . TRBJ2-7 TRBV10-3 CAISTGPNSYEQYF TGTGCCATTTCAACCGGGCCCAACTCCTACGAGCAGTACTTC